In its sample, the clone carrying this T cell receptor beta chain was seen a few times. This sample was included in a study of identical twins. V lost 5 bases and J 7 bases, leaving 14 bases between the germline ends. The CDR3 spans 13 residues. TCRdb re-called the 5' RACE reads with MiXCR, one entry per CDR3 protein. The sample consists of under 400,000 distinct CDR3 sequences, about 10% of them appearing once. The sequence was obtained from a woman between 50 and 59 years old in good health. Sequencing was done on a sample of naive T cells sorted from blood. V and J are TRBV12-3 or TRBV12-4 and TRBJ1-2; D gene uncertain. The CDR3 reads CASSLDQMGGYTF. As DNA, the CDR3 is TGTGCCAGCAGTCTCGACCAAATGGGTGGCTACACCTTC.